Listed below are T cell receptor beta chains from one sample, sequenced in a study of blood T cell repertoires in COVID-19. The assay was immunoSEQ multiplex PCR, and TCRdb's table has in-frame clones only and misses some. The data contain fewer than 400,000 clones, roughly 88% of them seen just once; the ten biggest clones take up over 4.5%. Sequencing was performed on PBMCs or T cells enriched from blood (not recorded which). The source is a man aged 30 to 45 who had recovered from COVID-19. CDR3s include the opening cysteine and the closing phenylalanine or tryptophan. A D gene is named only where the DNA matches it firmly. Part of the rows lack a size; the others show once, few, many or a class for expanded clones.

CDR3 protein,CDR3 DNA,D gene,V gene,clone size,J gene
CASSAGQYTGELFF,TGTGCCAGTAGTGCTGGACAGTACACCGGGGAGCTGTTTTTT,.,TRBV19,.,TRBJ2-2
CASSSGVTDTQYF,TGTGCCAGCTCTAGCGGGGTCACAGATACGCAGTATTTT,TRBD2,TRBV11-3,.,TRBJ2-3
CSVTGSQETQYF,TGCAGCGTAACAGGGTCGCAAGAGACCCAGTACTTC,.,TRBV29-1,.,TRBJ2-5
CASSYSERVNSPLHF,TGTGCCAGCAGTTACTCTGAGAGGGTTAATTCACCCCTCCACTTT,.,TRBV6-5,.,TRBJ1-6
CASSLGTSWEGQYF,TGCGCCAGCAGCTTGGGCACTAGCTGGGAGGGGCAGTATTTT,TRBD2,TRBV5-1,.,TRBJ2-3
CASSLDSGWYEQYF,TGTGCCAGCAGCTTGGACAGTGGATGGTACGAGCAGTACTTC,.,TRBV5-5,.,TRBJ2-7
CASSQDRLAGFTDTQYF,TGCGCCAGCAGCCAAGATCGCCTAGCGGGTTTCACAGATACGCAGTATTTT,TRBD2,TRBV4-1,.,TRBJ2-3
CASLGGGLSYNEQFF,TGTGCCAGCCTAGGCGGGGGGCTTTCCTACAATGAGCAGTTCTTC,TRBD2,TRBV13,.,TRBJ2-1
CASSLGPRGDNEQFF,TGTGCCAGCAGCTTAGGCCCGCGGGGGGACAATGAGCAGTTCTTC,TRBD2,TRBV7-8,.,TRBJ2-1
CASSSSGEAYEQYF,TGTGCCAGCTCATCTAGCGGGGAGGCCTACGAGCAGTACTTC,TRBD2,TRBV18,.,TRBJ2-7
CASSSDRGNTIYF,TGTGCCAGCAGTTCAGACAGGGGAAACACCATATATTTT,.,TRBV27,.,TRBJ1-3
CASSHQPSTGGGTGELFF,TGCGCCAGCAGCCACCAACCGTCGACCGGCGGGGGGACCGGGGAGCTGTTTTTT,TRBD2,TRBV5-1,.,TRBJ2-2
CASSQASQPQHF,TGTGCCAGCAGCCAAGCAAGCCAGCCCCAGCATTTT,.,TRBV3-1/TRBV3-2,.,TRBJ1-5
CASSLIAMASGTQFF,TGTGCCAGCAGCTTAATAGCGATGGCTAGCGGGACGCAGTTCTTC,TRBD2,TRBV7-3,.,TRBJ2-1
CAISATGGGTEAFF,TGTGCCATCAGTGCTACAGGGGGTGGAACTGAAGCTTTCTTT,TRBD1,TRBV10-3,.,TRBJ1-1
CASSLATVLNTEAFF,TGTGCCAGCAGCTTAGCGACTGTGTTGAACACTGAAGCTTTCTTT,.,TRBV7-2,.,TRBJ1-1
CASSPTGGAGQPQHF,TGTGCCAGCAGCCCAACAGGGGGCGCGGGTCAGCCCCAGCATTTT,TRBD1,TRBV28,.,TRBJ1-5
CASSLTANPAYEQYF,TGTGCCAGCTCACTGACTGCCAACCCCGCGTACGAGCAGTACTTC,.,TRBV18,.,TRBJ2-7
CASSSLRGGSEKLFF,TGTGCCAGCAGTAGTCTCCGGGGAGGATCTGAAAAACTGTTTTTT,.,TRBV28,.,TRBJ1-4
CASSEAGVLYF,TGCGCCAGCAGTGAGGCGGGGGTTCTGTACTTC,TRBD2,TRBV10-1,.,TRBJ2-7
CASSEAGDDNSPLHF,TGTGCCAGCAGTGAGGCAGGCGACGATAATTCACCCCTCCACTTT,.,TRBV2,few,TRBJ1-6
CASSLTGKRGYNEQFF,TGTGCCAGCAGCTTAACAGGGAAACGCGGCTACAATGAGCAGTTCTTC,.,TRBV14,.,TRBJ2-1
CATTLGSSYNSPLHF,TGTGCCACCACCTTAGGGAGCTCCTATAATTCACCCCTCCACTTT,.,TRBV15,.,TRBJ1-6